Shown below are 15 T cell receptor beta chains from a single sample sequenced in a study of T-cell reconstitution after alpha-beta-depleted transplantation in children. Preparing the TCRbeta library involved the use of unique molecular identifiers. MiXCR, applied by TCRdb to the PCR reads, yields one record per CDR3 protein. The sample records 900,000 or so distinct CDR3 sequences, around 15% being singletons. The sample consisted of PBMCs, mostly from graft donor cells, taken 360 days after TCRalphabeta/CD19-depleted stem cell transplant. These receptor sequences come from a male patient between 5 and 17 years old who had a stem cell transplant for acute lymphoblastic leukemia, so the T cells may come from the graft donor.

CDR3 amino acids: CASSQGADHYNEQFF. CDR3 nucleotides: TGTGCCAGCAGCCAAGGAGCGGACCACTACAATGAGCAGTTCTTC. The gene calls are TRBV4-2 and TRBJ2-1, with D tentatively TRBD2 (5 bases). Germline CDR1 reads LGHNA; CDR2 reads YNFKEQ. The ends were cut back, 1 base at V and 3 bases at J, with 10 bases in the middle. This CDR3 contains 15 residues.

There are many counts of this clonotype. The chain couples TRBV7-9 to TRBJ2-2; 9 bases map to TRBD2. Germline V gene lookup returns CDR1 SEHNR and CDR2 FQNEAQ (reference sequence). The CDR3 covers 16 residues. V shed 5 bases, J shed 2 bases, and the junction held 6 bases outside the gene matches. CDR3 in amino acids: CASSTEAGGNTGELFF. The CDR3 nucleotides are TGTGCCAGCAGCACCGAAGCGGGAGGCAACACCGGGGAGCTGTTTTTT.

Only a few counts were recorded for this clonotype. The chain couples TRBV28 to TRBJ2-1; no reliable D call. This CDR3 region has 15 residues. Germline V gives CDR1 MDHEN, CDR2 SYDVKM. V shed 2 bases and J shed 6 bases, with 14 bases lying between them. CDR3 bases: TGTGCCAGCAGTTTAAGGTTTAGTCGGGTCAATGAGCAGTTCTTC. Its protein product is CASSLRFSRVNEQFF. Drawing the rest from reference TRBV28 and TRBJ2-1, the complete variable domain is DVKVTQSSRYLVKRTGEKVFLECVQDMDHENMFWYRQDPGLGLRLIYFSYDVKMKEKGDIPEGYSVSREKKERFSLILESASTNQTSMYLCASSLRFSRVNEQFFGPGTRLTVL.

The rearrangement joins TRBV27 to TRBJ2-1, with D possibly TRBD2 on 5 matching bases. The CDR3 extends over 16 amino acids. Per germline, CDR1 MNHEY and CDR2 SMNVEV (reference sequence). V lost 2 bases to trimming and J lost 11 bases, with 22 bases between them. The CDR3 sequence: CASSLGSQALRNKQFF. The CDR3 nucleotides read TGTGCCAGCAGTTTAGGGAGCCAGGCTTTACGTAATAAGCAGTTCTTC.

The chain carries TRBV7-2 and TRBJ1-5; unclear D gene. Germline V lookup: CDR1 SGHTA, CDR2 FQGNSA. V was trimmed by 1 base and J by 6 bases, leaving 10 bases between them. The CDR3 is 14 amino acids. CDR3 sequence: CASSLVRERQPQHF. The CDR3 DNA follows: TGTGCCAGCAGCTTAGTACGGGAACGTCAGCCCCAGCATTTT.

This clonotype was counted at least ten times. The rearrangement links TRBV6-9 to TRBJ2-1, with D possibly called TRBD1 or TRBD2 (6 bases each). Trimming removed 0 bases at V and 1 base at J, with 10 bases between. The CDR3 loop spans 16 amino acids. The germline V gene encodes CDR1 MNHGY and CDR2 SVAAGI. The CDR3 here is CASSYSGGWSYNEQFF. CDR3 nucleotide sequence: TGTGCCAGCAGTTATTCGGGGGGCTGGTCCTACAATGAGCAGTTCTTC.

This chain joins TRBV29-1 and TRBJ2-1; 11 bases are a match to TRBD1. CDR1 is SQVTM and CDR2 is ANQGSEA in the germline V gene. The trim removed 7 bases at V and 3 bases at J, leaving 23 bases unmatched. The length of the CDR3 is 20 residues. The CDR3 is CSGSGTGGGGTHPIYNEQFF. The CDR3, as DNA: TGCAGCGGATCTGGGACAGGGGGAGGCGGGACCCACCCCATCTACAATGAGCAGTTCTTC.

The V and J genes are TRBV5-1 and TRBJ2-7; 10 nucleotides agree with TRBD2. Germline trimming cut 1 base from V and 6 bases from J; bases unmatched to any gene: 4. Germline assignment: CDR1 SGHRS and CDR2 YFSETQ. This CDR3 has 14 amino acids. The CDR3 here is CASSLPSGSGEQYF. The CDR3 DNA reads as TGCGCCAGCAGCTTGCCTAGCGGGAGTGGCGAGCAGTACTTC.

This clonotype was counted only a few times. The CDR3, as DNA: TGCAGCGTTGAAAGTAGCGGACGCCAAGAGACCCAGTACTTC. It yields the protein CSVESSGRQETQYF. The J gene is TRBJ2-5, the V gene TRBV29-1; the D gene is possibly TRBD2 (6 bases). There are 14 residues in the CDR3. Germline CDR1 SQVTM, CDR2 ANQGSEA. V was trimmed by 2 bases and J by 1 base, leaving 11 bases between them.

Only a few counts were recorded for this clonotype. The V gene is TRBV29-1, the J gene TRBJ2-1; no definite D call. CDR3 length equals 12 residues. Trimming took 7 bases from V and 2 from J, leaving 9 bases between them. Germline CDR1 is SQVTM and CDR2 is ANQGSEA. CDR3 in DNA: TGCAGCGCGCCGTTTCCCTACAATGAGCAGTTCTTC. This gives the protein CSAPFPYNEQFF.

The CDR3 sequence is CASSYPRTVGADEQFF. In nucleotides, the CDR3 is TGTGCCAGCAGTTACCCAAGGACCGTAGGGGCCGATGAGCAGTTCTTC. The chain joins TRBV6-2 or TRBV6-3 to TRBJ2-1, with D possibly matching TRBD1 (5 bases). The CDR3 has 16 residues. CDR1 MNHEY and CDR2 SVGEGT come from the germline V gene. Trimming cost V 2 bases and J 8 bases, with 19 bases left between them.

This chain uses TRBV11-2 with TRBJ1-4; D uncertain. CDR1 SGHAT and CDR2 FQNNGV come from the germline V gene. V was pared by 5 bases and J by 8 bases, with 9 bases between. This CDR3 is built from 12 residues. Here the CDR3 reads CASSLSFEKLFF. As DNA, the CDR3 is TGTGCCAGCAGCCTATCGTTCGAAAAACTGTTTTTT.

There are a few counts of this clonotype. The chain carries TRBV5-1 and TRBJ1-4, with TRBD1 matching over 9 bases. Germline V gene lookup returns CDR1 SGHRS and CDR2 YFSETQ. V shed 4 bases, J shed 10 bases, and the junction held 5 bases outside the gene matches. The CDR3 runs to 13 residues. The CDR3 nucleotides read TGCGCCAGCAGCCAGGGGACAGGGCGAAAACTGTTTTTT. Amino acids: CASSQGTGRKLFF.

There are many counts of this clonotype. CDR3 sequence: CASSGYRGYNEQFF. The CDR3 coding sequence is TGTGCCAGCAGCGGGTACAGGGGATACAATGAGCAGTTCTTC. The V gene is TRBV9, the J gene TRBJ2-1; 7 bases align to TRBD1. The length of the CDR3 is 14 residues. V lost 3 bases, J lost 4 bases, and 4 bases stayed unmatched. Germline CDR1 SGDLS, CDR2 YYNGEE.

This clonotype was seen at least ten times. The J gene is TRBJ2-1, the V gene TRBV6-2 or TRBV6-3, with 7 bases matching TRBD2. V lost 2 bases and J lost 6; bases outside the gene matches: 19. Looked up from germline, CDR1 is MNHEY and CDR2 is SVGEGT. The CDR3 spans 19 residues. The CDR3 sequence is CASSYPGTILNGRFNEQFF. The DNA for the CDR3 is TGTGCCAGCAGTTACCCGGGGACTATCCTGAATGGACGTTTCAATGAGCAGTTCTTC.